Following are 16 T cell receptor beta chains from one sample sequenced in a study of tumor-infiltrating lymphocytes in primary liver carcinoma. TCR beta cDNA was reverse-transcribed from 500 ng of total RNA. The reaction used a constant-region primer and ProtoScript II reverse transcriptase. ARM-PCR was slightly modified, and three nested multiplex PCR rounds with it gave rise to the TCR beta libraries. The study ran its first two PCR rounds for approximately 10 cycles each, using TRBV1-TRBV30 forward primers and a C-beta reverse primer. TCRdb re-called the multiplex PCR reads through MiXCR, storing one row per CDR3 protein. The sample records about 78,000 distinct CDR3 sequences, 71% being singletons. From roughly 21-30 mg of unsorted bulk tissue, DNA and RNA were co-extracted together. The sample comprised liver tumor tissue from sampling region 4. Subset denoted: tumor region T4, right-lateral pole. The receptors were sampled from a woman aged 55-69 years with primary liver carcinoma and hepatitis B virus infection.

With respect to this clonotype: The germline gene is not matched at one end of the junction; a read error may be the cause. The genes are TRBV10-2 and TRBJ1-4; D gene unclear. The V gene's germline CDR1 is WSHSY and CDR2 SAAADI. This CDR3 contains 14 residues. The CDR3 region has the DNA TGCGCTAGCAATGAGAAGACCCCTGGAGGAAAACTGTTTTTT. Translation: CASNEKTPGGKLFF.

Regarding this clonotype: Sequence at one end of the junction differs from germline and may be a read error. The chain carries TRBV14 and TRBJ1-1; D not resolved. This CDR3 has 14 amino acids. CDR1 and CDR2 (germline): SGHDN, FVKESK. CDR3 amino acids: CASSQDFAGVEASF. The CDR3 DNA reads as TGTGCCAGCAGCCAAGATTTCGCCGGTGTGGAAGCTTCCTTT.

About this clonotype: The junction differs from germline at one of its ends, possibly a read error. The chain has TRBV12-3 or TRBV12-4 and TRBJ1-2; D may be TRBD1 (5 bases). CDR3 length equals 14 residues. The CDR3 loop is CASSLREGSYSYTF. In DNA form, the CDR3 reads TGTGCCAGTAGTTTACGGGAGGGGTCCTATAGCTACACCTTC.

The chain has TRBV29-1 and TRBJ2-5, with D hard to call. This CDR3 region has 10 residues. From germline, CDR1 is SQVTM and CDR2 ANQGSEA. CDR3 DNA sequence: TGCAATGTCCAAACGGAGACCCAGTACTTC. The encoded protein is CNVQTETQYF.

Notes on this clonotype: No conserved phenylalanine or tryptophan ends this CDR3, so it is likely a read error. DNA for the CDR3: TGCAGCGTTGCGCATGGGGCAGAGGATGGCTACACCTCC. Translated: CSVAHGAEDGYTS. The rearrangement joins TRBV29-1 to TRBJ1-2; D is perhaps TRBD1 (5 bases). This CDR3 has 13 amino acids. Per the germline V gene, CDR1 is SQVTM and CDR2 is ANQGSEA. V was pared by 4 bases and J by 6 bases, with 15 bases between.

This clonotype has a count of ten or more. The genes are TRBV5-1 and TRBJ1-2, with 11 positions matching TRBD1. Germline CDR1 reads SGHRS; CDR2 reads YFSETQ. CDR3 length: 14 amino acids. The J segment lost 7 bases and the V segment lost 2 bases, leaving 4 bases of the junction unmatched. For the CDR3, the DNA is TGCGCCAGCAGCTTATGGACAGGGGGCAGTGGCTACACCTTC. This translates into CASSLWTGGSGYTF.

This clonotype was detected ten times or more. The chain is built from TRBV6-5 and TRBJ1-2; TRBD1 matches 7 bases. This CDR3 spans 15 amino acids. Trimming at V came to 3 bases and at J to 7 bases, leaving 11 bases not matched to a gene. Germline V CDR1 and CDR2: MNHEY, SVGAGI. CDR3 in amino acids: CASSYQQGRVGGYTF. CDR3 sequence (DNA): TGTGCCAGCAGTTATCAACAGGGGCGGGTCGGTGGCTACACCTTC.

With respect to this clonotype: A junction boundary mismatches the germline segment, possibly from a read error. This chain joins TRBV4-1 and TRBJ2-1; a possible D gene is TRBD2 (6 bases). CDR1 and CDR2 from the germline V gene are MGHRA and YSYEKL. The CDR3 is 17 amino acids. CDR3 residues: CASNHGAGGGSYNEQFF. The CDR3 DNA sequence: TGTGCCAGCAACCATGGGGCTGGGGGAGGTTCCTACAATGAGCAGTTCTTC.

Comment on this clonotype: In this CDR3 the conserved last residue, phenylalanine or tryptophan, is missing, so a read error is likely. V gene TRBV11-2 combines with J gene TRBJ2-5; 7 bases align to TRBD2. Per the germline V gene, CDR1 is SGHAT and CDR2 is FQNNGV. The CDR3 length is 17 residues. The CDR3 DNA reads TGTGCCAACAGCCCATCCTCGGGGGGTCTGGGTAGAGGGACCCAGTACTTA. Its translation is CANSPSSGGLGRGTQYL.

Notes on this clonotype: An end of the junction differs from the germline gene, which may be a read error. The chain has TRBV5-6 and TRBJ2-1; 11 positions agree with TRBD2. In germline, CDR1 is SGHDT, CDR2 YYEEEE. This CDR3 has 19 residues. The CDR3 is CTSGFLSGRAFTREYEQSF. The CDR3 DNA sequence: TGTACCAGCGGCTTTCTTAGCGGGAGGGCCTTTACAAGGGAGTATGAGCAGTCCTTC.

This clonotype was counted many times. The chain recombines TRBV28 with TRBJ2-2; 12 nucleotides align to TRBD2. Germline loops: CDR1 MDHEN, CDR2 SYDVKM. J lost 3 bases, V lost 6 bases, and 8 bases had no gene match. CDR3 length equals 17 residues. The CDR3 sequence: CASRPLAGGPHTGELFF. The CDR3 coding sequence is TGTGCCAGCAGACCCCTAGCGGGAGGGCCACACACCGGGGAGCTGTTTTTT.

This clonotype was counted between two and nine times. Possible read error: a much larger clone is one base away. The CDR3 nucleotides are TGTGCCAGCAGCTTGGGTCCGAGAGATACGCAGTATTTT. This sequence encodes CASSLGPRDTQYF. The gene calls are TRBV5-4 and TRBJ2-3; D unresolved. Germline CDR1 and CDR2: SGHNT and YYREEE (reference sequence). CDR3 length: 13 amino acids. V lost 0 bases, J lost 5 bases, and 7 bases lay in between.

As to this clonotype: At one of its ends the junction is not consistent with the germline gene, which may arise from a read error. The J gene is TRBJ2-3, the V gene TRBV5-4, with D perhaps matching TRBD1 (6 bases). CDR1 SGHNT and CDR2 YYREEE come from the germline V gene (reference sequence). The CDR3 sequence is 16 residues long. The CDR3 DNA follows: TGCGCCAGCAGCTTGGCACCAGGGGCCGGCACAGATACGCACTATTTT. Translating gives CASSLAPGAGTDTHYF.

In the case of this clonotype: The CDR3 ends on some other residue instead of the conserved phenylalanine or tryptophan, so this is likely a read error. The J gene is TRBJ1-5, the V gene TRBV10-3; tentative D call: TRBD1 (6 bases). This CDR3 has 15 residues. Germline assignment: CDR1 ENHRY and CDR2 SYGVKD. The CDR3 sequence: CVISGSLQGGQPQHS. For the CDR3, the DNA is TGTGTCATCAGTGGGTCTTTACAGGGCGGTCAGCCCCAGCATTCT.

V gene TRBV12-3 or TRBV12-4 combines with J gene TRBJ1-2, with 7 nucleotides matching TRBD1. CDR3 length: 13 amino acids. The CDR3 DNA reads TGTACCGGCAATCGCACAGGGGCCTATGGCTACACCTTC. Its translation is CTGNRTGAYGYTF.

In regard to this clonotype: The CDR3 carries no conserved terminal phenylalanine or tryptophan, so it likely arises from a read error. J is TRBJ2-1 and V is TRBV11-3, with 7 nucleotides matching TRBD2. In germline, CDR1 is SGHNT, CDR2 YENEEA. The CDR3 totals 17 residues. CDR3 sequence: CASGLGRGEWGVDGQFI. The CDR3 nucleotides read TGTGCCAGCGGCTTAGGTCGGGGGGAGTGGGGTGTCGATGGGCAGTTCATC.